This TCR beta chain was sequenced for a study of cytomegalovirus exposure and HLA in healthy donors. Study-wide context: Out of around 360 genotyped donors, about 80% belonged to the Caucasian-associated ancestry cluster.

V lost 3 bases to trimming and J lost 2 bases, with 11 bases between them. The germline gives CDR1 LNHDA, CDR2 SQIVND (reference sequence). This CDR3 region has 15 residues. In the PCR, 60 Vbeta and 13 Jbeta primers were used. Sequencing was performed with immunoSEQ multiplex PCR; in TCRdb, only in-frame clones are kept and a portion is missing. This table has fewer than 120,000 clones, about three quarters appearing once. Sequencing was performed on PBMCs. The sequence was collected from a woman aged 55-70 years in good health and CMV-seropositive. This sequence joins TRBV19 and TRBJ1-5; a weak D match, TRBD1 (5 bases). Here the CDR3 DNA reads TGTGCCAGTAGTATTAGGGGAACGGGCAATCAGCCCCAGCATTTT. It is translated as CASSIRGTGNQPQHF.